The sequence of this T cell receptor beta chain was determined in a study of identical twins. Only healthy Caucasians were included as donors. cDNA molecules carried unique molecular identifiers, and template switching added a universal primer site. TCRdb re-called the 5' RACE reads through MiXCR, storing one row per CDR3 protein. The sample consists of approximately 280,000 distinct CDR3 sequences, about 8.9% of them appearing once. CDR1 is MNHEY, CDR2 SMNVEV, per germline (reference sequence). With V trimmed by 6 bases and J by 1 base, 7 bases remained unmatched. CDR3 size: 16 residues. This same sample was also part of a study on yellow fever vaccine responses in identical twins. That work states: Twin vaccine T cell responses reportedly seemed partly convergent, partly personalized.

The J gene is TRBJ2-2, the V gene TRBV27; 8 bases line up with TRBD1. This receptor was taken from a woman aged 18-29 years in good health. The specimen sequenced was memory (CD45RO+) T cells sorted from blood. CDR3 protein: CASRKTGTGNTGELFF. CDR3 in DNA: TGTGCCAGCAGAAAGACCGGGACAGGGAACACCGGGGAGCTGTTTTTT.